This entry is about one TCR beta chain. Antigen specificity is unknown. Relative to the germline gene, one junction end is altered; a read error may explain this. Genomic DNA served as template for TCR beta VDJ and CDR3 profiling. TCRdb processed the reads anew with MiXCR; each CDR3 protein has one entry. The sample lists around 170,000 distinct CDR3 sequences; 55% to 80% were seen once. The data belong to a study of CD8+CD57+ T cells in acquired aplastic anemia. About the study: Reads per healthy sample averaged approximately 10 million (CD4+) and some 11 million (CD8+).

Study results and caveats: A set of 25 to 35 CD8+ CDR3 sequences was shared between patients and controls, and these sequences appeared highly expressed in patients.

Germline CDR1 and CDR2: SEHNR and FQNEAQ (reference sequence). This CDR3 contains 15 residues. The J gene is TRBJ2-7, the V gene TRBV7-9; D is perhaps TRBD1 (6 bases). This sequence originates from a human donor in good health. Sample: sorted CD4+, CD8+, or CD8+CD57+ T cells (not recorded which) from PBMCs. CDR3 residues: CASSTSRGSSYERYF. CDR3 DNA sequence: TGTGCCAGCAGCACCTCGAGGGGGAGCTCCTACGAGCGGTACTTC.